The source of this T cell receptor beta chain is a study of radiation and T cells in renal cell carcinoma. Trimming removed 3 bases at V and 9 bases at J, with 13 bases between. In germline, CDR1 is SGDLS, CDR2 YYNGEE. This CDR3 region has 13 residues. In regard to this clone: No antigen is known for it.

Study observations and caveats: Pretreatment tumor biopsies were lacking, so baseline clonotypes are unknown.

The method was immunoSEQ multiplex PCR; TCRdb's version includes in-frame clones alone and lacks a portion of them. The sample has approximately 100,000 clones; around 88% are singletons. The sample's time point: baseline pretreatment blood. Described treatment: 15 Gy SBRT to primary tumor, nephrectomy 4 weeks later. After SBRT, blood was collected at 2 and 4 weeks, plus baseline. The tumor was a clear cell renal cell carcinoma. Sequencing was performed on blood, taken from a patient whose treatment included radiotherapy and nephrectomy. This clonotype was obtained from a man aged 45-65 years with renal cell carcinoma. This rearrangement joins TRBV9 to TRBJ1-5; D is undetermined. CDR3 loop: CASSASRDRPQHF. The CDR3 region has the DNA TGTGCCAGCAGCGCGAGTAGGGATCGGCCCCAGCATTTT. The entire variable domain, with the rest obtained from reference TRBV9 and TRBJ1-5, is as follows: DSGVTQTPKHLITATGQRVTLRCSPRSGDLSVYWYQQSLDQGLQFLIQYYNGEERAKGNILERFSAQQFPDLHSELNLSSLELGDSALYFCASSASRDRPQHFGDGTRLSIL.